These 10 T cell receptor beta chains were sequenced from one sample in a study of long-term antiretroviral therapy in people with HIV. The run of the v3.0 immunoSEQ assay was at survey level. TCRdb's table, derived via immunoSEQ multiplex PCR, lists solely in-frame clones and lacks some. The sample has around 18,000 clones; less than 85% are singletons. The starting material was unsorted PBMCs, obtained at the start of antiretroviral therapy, before treatment. These receptors were taken from a young man with HIV.

CDR3 residues: CASSESTPPSYGYTF. CDR3 bases: TGTGCCAGCAGTGAATCTACCCCTCCCTCCTATGGCTACACCTTC. The genes are TRBV6-1 and TRBJ1-2; D unresolved. Trimming left V 2 bases short and J 4 bases short, with 14 bases between. CDR1 is MNHNS, CDR2 SASEGT, per germline. CDR3 length: 15 residues.

This clone was counted only a few times. The chain employs TRBV28 and TRBJ2-7; a possible D gene is TRBD2 (6 bases). From germline, CDR1 is MDHEN and CDR2 SYDVKM. The germline V and J ends were trimmed by 2 bases and 4 bases, with 12 bases remaining between them. The CDR3 runs to 14 residues. The CDR3 bases are TGTGCCAGCAGTTTAGGCGGGGTGAAGTACGAGCAGTACTTC. This sequence encodes CASSLGGVKYEQYF.

CDR3: CASSLRRGVIDEQYF. The CDR3 DNA is TGTGCCAGCAGCCTTCGGAGAGGGGTTATCGACGAGCAGTACTTC. This chain joins TRBV7-9 and TRBJ2-7; the D call may be TRBD1 or TRBD2 (5 bases each). There are 15 residues in the CDR3. From germline, CDR1 is SEHNR and CDR2 FQNEAQ (reference sequence). V was trimmed by 5 bases and J by 5 bases, leaving 19 bases between them.

V is TRBV9 and J is TRBJ2-1; possibly TRBD2 for D (5 bases). V was trimmed by 1 base and J by 5 bases, leaving 10 bases between them. CDR1 is SGDLS and CDR2 is YYNGEE in the germline V gene. The CDR3 is 14 residues long. The CDR3 nucleotides read TGTGCCAGCAGCGTATCCGGGAAAAACAATGAGCAGTTCTTC. Residues: CASSVSGKNNEQFF.

V is TRBV9 and J is TRBJ2-7, with 9 bases identical to TRBD2. The CDR3 is made up of 14 amino acids. V shed 5 bases, J shed 0 bases, and the junction held 3 bases outside the gene matches. Germline assignment: CDR1 SGDLS and CDR2 YYNGEE. The CDR3 reads CASSLAGSSYEQYF. The CDR3 coding sequence is TGTGCCAGCAGTCTAGCGGGGAGCTCCTACGAGCAGTACTTC.

The chain recombines TRBV7-9 with TRBJ2-2, with D maybe TRBD1 (6 bases). The CDR3 has 14 amino acids. The V end was cut by 7 bases, the J end by 1 base, with 10 bases between. Germline-derived CDR1 and CDR2 are SEHNR and FQNEAQ (reference sequence). The CDR3 DNA reads TGTGCCAGCATCGACAGGCAGAACACCGGGGAGCTGTTTTTT. Protein: CASIDRQNTGELFF.

The V and J genes are TRBV25-1 and TRBJ2-1, with TRBD1 matching over 9 bases. From germline, CDR1 is MGHDK and CDR2 SYGVNS. The CDR3 is made up of 15 amino acids. The V segment lost 7 bases and the J segment 4 bases; nucleotides outside the gene matches: 8. The CDR3 DNA sequence: TGTGCCAGCACCAGAACGGACAGGGGATACAATGAGCAGTTCTTC. Translating it yields CASTRTDRGYNEQFF.

The J gene is TRBJ2-7, the V gene TRBV28; 7 bases fit TRBD2. Germline CDR1 is MDHEN and CDR2 is SYDVKM. The CDR3 is 12 amino acids. Trimming removed 7 bases from V and 4 bases from J; junction bases left unmatched: 4. The CDR3 is CASKPGGYEQYF. The CDR3 coding sequence is TGTGCCAGCAAGCCGGGAGGATACGAGCAGTACTTC.

CDR3: CSTLSGSGEQYF. The CDR3 DNA reads as TGCAGCACCCTGAGCGGGAGTGGTGAGCAGTACTTC. The chain links TRBV29-1 to TRBJ2-7, with TRBD2 identical over 8 bases. Germline loops: CDR1 SQVTM, CDR2 ANQGSEA. V was pared by 8 bases and J by 7 bases, with 10 bases of the junction left unmatched. The CDR3 covers 12 residues.

This clone was detected only once. The V call is TRBV5-6, the J call TRBJ2-2; D unresolved. This CDR3 region has 13 residues. V lost 1 base, J lost 8 bases, and 9 bases lay in between. Germline V CDR1 and CDR2: SGHDT, YYEEEE. In DNA form, the CDR3 reads TGTGCCAGCAGCTTGTATCGGTCTGGGGAGCTGTTTTTT. Translated: CASSLYRSGELFF. Full variable domain (remainder filled in from reference TRBV5-6 and TRBJ2-2): DAGVTQSPTHLIKTRGQQVTLRCSPKSGHDTVSWYQQALGQGPQFIFQYYEEEERQRGNFPDRFSGHQFPNYSSELNVNALLLGDSALYLCASSLYRSGELFFGEGSRLTVL.